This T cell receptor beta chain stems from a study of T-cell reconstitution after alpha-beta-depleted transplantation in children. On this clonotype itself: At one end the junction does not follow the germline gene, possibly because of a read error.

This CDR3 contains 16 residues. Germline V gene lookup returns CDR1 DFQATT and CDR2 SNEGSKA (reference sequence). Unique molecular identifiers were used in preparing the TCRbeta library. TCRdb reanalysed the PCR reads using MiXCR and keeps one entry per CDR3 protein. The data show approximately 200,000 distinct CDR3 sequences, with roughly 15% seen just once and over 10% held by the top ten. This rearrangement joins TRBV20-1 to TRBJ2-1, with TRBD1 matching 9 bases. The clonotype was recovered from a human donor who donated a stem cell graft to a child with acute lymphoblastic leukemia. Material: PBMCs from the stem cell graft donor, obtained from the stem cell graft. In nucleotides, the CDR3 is TGCACTGCTAGATTGCCGGGGGACAGGGAGTACAATGAGCAGTTCTTC. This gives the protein CTARLPGDREYNEQFF.